This passage covers 21 T cell receptor beta chains from one sample sequenced in a study of blood T cells in healthy people across ages. A second PCR, run for roughly 7 to 11 cycles, used a sample-barcoded 5' primer plus a J-beta primer mix. MiXCR, run by TCRdb on the 5' RACE reads, gives a single entry per CDR3 protein. The sample lists roughly 1.5 million distinct CDR3 sequences, roughly two fifths occurring once. Sequencing was carried out using blood. The receptors here all came from a woman aged 18-29 years in good health.

The chain joins TRBV5-1 to TRBJ2-5; TRBD2 aligns across 7 bases. This CDR3 is 13 amino acids long. With 2 bases clipped from V and 11 bases from J, the junction kept 9 bases outside the gene matches. In germline, CDR1 is SGHRS, CDR2 YFSETQ. CDR3 nucleotide sequence: TGCGCCAGCAGCTTCCAGGAAGCGGGGAGGCAGTACTTC. It yields the protein CASSFQEAGRQYF.

This chain joins TRBV4-3 and TRBJ1-2; 9 nucleotides align to TRBD1. Germline-derived CDR1 and CDR2 are LGHNA and YSLEER. The CDR3 runs to 18 residues. With V trimmed by 6 bases and J by 4 bases, 18 bases remained unmatched. This CDR3 is CASRRKIAGQGEGYGYTF. The CDR3 coding sequence is TGCGCCAGCAGACGCAAGATTGCGGGACAGGGCGAAGGCTATGGCTACACCTTC.

V and J are TRBV3-1 and TRBJ2-7; a possible D gene is TRBD1 (6 bases). The CDR3 loop spans 15 amino acids. CDR1 LGHDT and CDR2 YNNKEL come from the germline V gene (reference sequence). V lost 4 bases, J lost 4 bases, and 17 bases lay in between. The CDR3 DNA reads as TGTGCCAGCAGCCCCTGGGACATCCCGCCATACGAGCAGTACTTC. Translation gives CASSPWDIPPYEQYF.

The J gene is TRBJ1-4, the V gene TRBV5-1, with TRBD1 as a possible D gene (5 bases). Trimming left V 0 bases short and J 12 bases short, with 6 bases between. The CDR3 runs 11 residues. Germline V gives CDR1 SGHRS, CDR2 YFSETQ. DNA of the CDR3: TGCGCCAGCAGCTTGGGCAGGGAACTGTTTTTT. This codes for CASSLGRELFF.

In this sample, this clonotype turned up a few times. The chain has TRBV30 and TRBJ2-4, with TRBD1 matching over 8 bases. The better agreement between TRBJ2-7 and the DNA end casts doubt on the J call. This CDR3 spans 13 amino acids. Germline V lookup: CDR1 GTSNPN, CDR2 SVGIG (reference sequence). CDR3 in DNA: TGTGCCTGGAGTGCGGGACAGGTTAACGAGCAGTACTTC. Translated: CAWSAGQVNEQYF.

Only a few counts were recorded for this clonotype. The chain joins TRBV6-1 to TRBJ2-3; 12 positions agree with TRBD2. V shed 7 bases, J shed 2 bases, and the junction held 10 bases outside the gene matches. CDR3 length: 17 amino acids. The V gene's germline CDR1 is MNHNS and CDR2 SASEGT. CDR3 sequence: CASTPGGLAGLTDTQYF. Written as DNA, the CDR3 is TGTGCCAGCACTCCCGGTGGACTAGCGGGACTCACAGATACGCAGTATTTT.

The chain employs TRBV4-2 and TRBJ2-6; the match to TRBD2 covers 8 bases. The CDR3 spans 18 residues. Germline loops: CDR1 LGHNA, CDR2 YNFKEQ. The ends lost 0 bases at V and 0 bases at J; junction bases unmatched: 4. The CDR3 region is CASSQDLAGPSGANVLTF. The CDR3 DNA follows: TGTGCCAGCAGCCAAGATCTAGCGGGCCCCTCTGGGGCCAACGTCCTGACTTTC.

The chain links TRBV7-2 to TRBJ1-4, with D tentatively TRBD1 (5 bases). V was cut by 4 bases and J by 7 bases, with 16 bases left in between. There are 15 residues in the CDR3. Per the germline V gene, CDR1 is SGHTA and CDR2 is FQGNSA. The CDR3 here is CASSWGGVGSEKLFF. The CDR3 DNA reads as TGTGCCAGCAGCTGGGGGGGGGTGGGAAGTGAAAAACTGTTTTTT.

The chain joins TRBV7-9 to TRBJ2-3; 10 nucleotides align to TRBD2. With 5 bases clipped from V and 1 base from J, the junction kept 6 bases outside the gene matches. The length of the CDR3 is 16 residues. The germline gives CDR1 SEHNR, CDR2 FQNEAQ (reference sequence). This CDR3 is CASSTLAGRRTDTQYF. CDR3 in DNA: TGTGCCAGCAGCACACTAGCGGGAAGACGCACAGATACGCAGTATTTT.

The rearrangement joins TRBV14 to TRBJ1-5; TRBD1 might be the D (6 bases). Germline V lookup: CDR1 SGHDN, CDR2 FVKESK. The CDR3 is made up of 12 amino acids. The germline V and J ends were trimmed by 4 bases and 9 bases, with 10 bases remaining between them. The CDR3 loop is CASSLSTGPQHF. The CDR3 DNA is TGTGCCAGCAGCCTCTCGACAGGGCCCCAGCATTTT.

This sequence joins TRBV9 and TRBJ1-5; the D gene is possibly TRBD1 (6 bases). This CDR3 has 14 amino acids. V was pared by 3 bases and J by 6 bases, with 13 bases between. The germline gives CDR1 SGDLS, CDR2 YYNGEE. The CDR3 loop reads CASSANRDGQPQHF. The CDR3 region has the DNA TGTGCCAGCAGCGCCAACAGGGATGGTCAGCCCCAGCATTTT.

There are a few counts of this clonotype. The chain joins TRBV5-1 to TRBJ2-7; 11 bases align to TRBD2. Germline trimming cut 2 bases from V and 7 bases from J; bases unmatched to any gene: 8. The length of the CDR3 is 15 residues. Germline V gene lookup returns CDR1 SGHRS and CDR2 YFSETQ. CDR3 amino acids: CASSLTSGSSDEQYF. CDR3 in DNA: TGCGCCAGCAGCTTAACTAGCGGGAGTTCAGATGAGCAGTACTTC.

This clonotype has just a few counts. The chain carries TRBV5-1 and TRBJ2-1, with TRBD2 matching over 14 bases. The length of the CDR3 is 16 residues. With V trimmed by 4 bases and J by 8 bases, 8 bases remained unmatched. Germline assignment: CDR1 SGHRS and CDR2 YFSETQ. CDR3 bases: TGCGCCAGCAGCAAAGGGACTAGCGGGAGTCTGGATGAGCAGTTCTTC. The encoded protein is CASSKGTSGSLDEQFF.

V usage is TRBV19 and J usage is TRBJ2-1; 12 bases match TRBD2. The germline V gene has CDR1 LNHDA and CDR2 SQIVND (reference sequence). This CDR3 has 17 amino acids. After removal of 3 bases from V and 2 bases from J, the junction contained 5 bases not matched to a gene. The CDR3 loop is CASSIPSGRGPYNEQFF. For the CDR3, the DNA is TGTGCCAGTAGTATCCCTAGCGGGAGGGGGCCCTACAATGAGCAGTTCTTC.

This clonotype turned up a few times. This chain uses TRBV5-5 with TRBJ2-1, with 8 bases that match TRBD2. The V and J ends lost 2 bases and 5 bases, in that order; junction bases with no gene match: 6. The CDR3 consists of 15 residues. CDR1 is SGHKS, CDR2 YYEKEE, per germline (reference sequence). The CDR3 nucleotides read TGTGCCAGCAGCTTCTTCAGCGGGGGAAACAATGAGCAGTTCTTC. This encodes CASSFFSGGNNEQFF.

V gene TRBV7-6 combines with J gene TRBJ2-1; 12 nucleotides line up with TRBD1. The ends lost 5 bases at V and 4 bases at J; junction bases unmatched: 9. The CDR3 has 17 amino acids. In germline, CDR1 is SGHVS, CDR2 FNYEAQ. In DNA form, the CDR3 reads TGTGCCAGCAGCCCCTCACCGGGACAGGGGGCGTACAATGAGCAGTTCTTC. Encoded protein: CASSPSPGQGAYNEQFF.

This clonotype has a handful of counts. The J gene is TRBJ1-5, the V gene TRBV6-2 or TRBV6-3; D remains ambiguous. Trimming cost V 2 bases and J 3 bases, with 11 bases left between them. CDR1 MNHEY and CDR2 SVGEGT come from the germline V gene. This CDR3 is 15 amino acids long. The CDR3 DNA reads TGTGCCAGCAGTTACAAAGGGTCGAACAATCAGCCCCAGCATTTT. The encoded protein is CASSYKGSNNQPQHF.

This clonotype was seen a handful of times. The rearrangement uses TRBV5-5 and TRBJ2-7; no definite D call. This CDR3 comprises 13 residues. Per the germline V gene, CDR1 is SGHKS and CDR2 is YYEKEE (reference sequence). The V end was cut by 5 bases, the J end by 3 bases, with 12 bases between. The CDR3, as DNA: TGTGCCAGCAGTTACGCAAATAACTACGAGCAGTACTTC. It translates to CASSYANNYEQYF.

This clonotype occurred a few times. J is TRBJ1-1 and V is TRBV18; D is ambiguous. V was pared by 2 bases and J by 1 base, with 11 bases between. The length of the CDR3 is 15 residues. The V gene's germline CDR1 is KGHSH and CDR2 LQKENI. This chain's CDR3 is CASSPGRHQNTEAFF. CDR3 coding DNA: TGTGCCAGCTCACCAGGGAGGCACCAGAACACTGAAGCTTTCTTT.

Remarks on this clonotype: A clone one base away is much larger, so this may be a read error. The chain couples TRBV29-1 to TRBJ1-2; D gene unclear. The V gene's germline CDR1 is SQVTM and CDR2 ANQGSEA. The CDR3 extends over 14 amino acids. Trimming shortened V by 5 bases and J by 3 bases, and 16 bases separated the two germline ends. The CDR3 here is CSVLGALGYYGYTF. CDR3 DNA sequence: TGCAGCGTTCTAGGCGCTCTCGGCTACTATGGCTACACCTTC.

J is TRBJ1-2 and V is TRBV20-1; 7 bases fit TRBD1. The CDR3 contains 15 residues. Losses at the gene ends were 1 base for V and 4 bases for J; bases not matched to a gene: 9. Germline V gene sequence: CDR1 DFQATT, CDR2 SNEGSKA (reference sequence). The CDR3 loop reads CSARVGAGTVYGYTF. The CDR3, as DNA: TGCAGTGCTAGAGTCGGAGCCGGGACAGTCTATGGCTACACCTTC.